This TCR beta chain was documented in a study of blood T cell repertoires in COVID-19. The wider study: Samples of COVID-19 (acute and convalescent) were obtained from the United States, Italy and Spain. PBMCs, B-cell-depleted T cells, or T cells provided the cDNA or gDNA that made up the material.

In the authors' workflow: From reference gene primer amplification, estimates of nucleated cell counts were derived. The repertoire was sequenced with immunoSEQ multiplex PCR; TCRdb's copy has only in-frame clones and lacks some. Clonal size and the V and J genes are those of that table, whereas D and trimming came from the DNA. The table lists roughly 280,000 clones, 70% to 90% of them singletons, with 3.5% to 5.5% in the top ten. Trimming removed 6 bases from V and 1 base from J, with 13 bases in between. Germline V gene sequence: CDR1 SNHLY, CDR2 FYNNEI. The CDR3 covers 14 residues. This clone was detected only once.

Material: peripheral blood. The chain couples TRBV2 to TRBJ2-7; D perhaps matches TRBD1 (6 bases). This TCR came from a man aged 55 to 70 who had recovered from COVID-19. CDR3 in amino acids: CASRATGPSYEQYF. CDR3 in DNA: TGTGCCAGCAGGGCCACAGGGCCTTCCTACGAGCAGTACTTC.